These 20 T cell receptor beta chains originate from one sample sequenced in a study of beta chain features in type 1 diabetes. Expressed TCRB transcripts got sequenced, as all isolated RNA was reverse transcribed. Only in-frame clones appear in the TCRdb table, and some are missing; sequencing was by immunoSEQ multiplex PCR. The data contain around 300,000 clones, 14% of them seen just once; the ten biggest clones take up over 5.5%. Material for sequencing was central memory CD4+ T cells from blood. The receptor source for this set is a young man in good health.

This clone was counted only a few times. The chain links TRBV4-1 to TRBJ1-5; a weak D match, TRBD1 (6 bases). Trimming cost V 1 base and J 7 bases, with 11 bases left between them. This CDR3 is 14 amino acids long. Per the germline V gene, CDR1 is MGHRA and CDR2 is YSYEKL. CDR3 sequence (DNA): TGCGCCAGCAGCCAAGGGAGGGGGGACCAGCCCCAGCATTTT. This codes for CASSQGRGDQPQHF.

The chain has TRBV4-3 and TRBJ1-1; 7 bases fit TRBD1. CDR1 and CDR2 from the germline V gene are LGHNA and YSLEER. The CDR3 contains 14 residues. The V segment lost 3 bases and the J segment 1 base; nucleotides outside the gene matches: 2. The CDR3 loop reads CASSQGTANTEAFF. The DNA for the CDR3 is TGCGCCAGCAGCCAGGGGACAGCGAACACTGAAGCTTTCTTT.

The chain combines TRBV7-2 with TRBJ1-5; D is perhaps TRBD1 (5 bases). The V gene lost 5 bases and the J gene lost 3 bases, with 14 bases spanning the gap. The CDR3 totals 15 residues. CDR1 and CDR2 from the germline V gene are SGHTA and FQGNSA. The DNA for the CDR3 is TGTGCCAGCAGCGCCTCGGGACTGTACAATCAGCCCCAGCATTTT. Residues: CASSASGLYNQPQHF.

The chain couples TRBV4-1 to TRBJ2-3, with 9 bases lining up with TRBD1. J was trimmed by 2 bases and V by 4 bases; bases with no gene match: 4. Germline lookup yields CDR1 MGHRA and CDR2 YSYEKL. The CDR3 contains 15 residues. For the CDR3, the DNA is TGCGCCAGCAGCCGAGGGACAGGGAACACAGATACGCAGTATTTT. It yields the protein CASSRGTGNTDTQYF.

CDR3 coding DNA: TGTGCCAGCAGTTTGGCAGGCAAGGGCACAGATACGCAGTATTTT. This sequence encodes CASSLAGKGTDTQYF. The chain has TRBV28 and TRBJ2-3, with D unresolved. CDR3 length: 15 amino acids. Germline assignment: CDR1 MDHEN and CDR2 SYDVKM. The V end lost 3 bases, the J end lost 1 base, and 11 bases lay between the germline ends.

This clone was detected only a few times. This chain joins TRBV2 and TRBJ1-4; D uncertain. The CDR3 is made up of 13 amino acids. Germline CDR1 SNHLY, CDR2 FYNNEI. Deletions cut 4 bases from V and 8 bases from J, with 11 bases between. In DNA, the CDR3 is TGTGCCAGCAGTGGGTCCATCCAAGAAAAACTGTTTTTT. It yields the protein CASSGSIQEKLFF.

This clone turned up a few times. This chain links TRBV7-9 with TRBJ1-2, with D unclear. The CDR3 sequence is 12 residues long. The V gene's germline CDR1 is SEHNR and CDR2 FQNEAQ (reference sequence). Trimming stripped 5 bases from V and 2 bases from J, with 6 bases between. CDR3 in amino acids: CASSPPNYGYTF. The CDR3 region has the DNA TGTGCCAGCAGCCCCCCGAACTATGGCTACACCTTC.

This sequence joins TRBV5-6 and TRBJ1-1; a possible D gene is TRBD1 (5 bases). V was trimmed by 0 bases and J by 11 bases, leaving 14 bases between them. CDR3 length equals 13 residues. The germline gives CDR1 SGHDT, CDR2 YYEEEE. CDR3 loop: CASSLGRVRAAFF. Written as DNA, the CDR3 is TGTGCCAGCAGCTTGGGAAGGGTCAGGGCGGCTTTCTTT.

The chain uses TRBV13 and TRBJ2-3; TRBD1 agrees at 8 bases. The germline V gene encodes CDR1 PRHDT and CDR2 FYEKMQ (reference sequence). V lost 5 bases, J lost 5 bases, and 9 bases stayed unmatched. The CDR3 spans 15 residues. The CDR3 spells CASSPSTGVVDTQYF. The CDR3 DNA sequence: TGTGCCAGCAGCCCCTCGACAGGGGTCGTAGATACGCAGTATTTT. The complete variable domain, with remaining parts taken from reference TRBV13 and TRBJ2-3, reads AAGVIQSPRHLIKEKRETATLKCYPIPRHDTVYWYQQGPGQDPQFLISFYEKMQSDKGSIPDRFSAQQFSDYHSELNMSSLELGDSALYFCASSPSTGVVDTQYFGPGTRLTVL.

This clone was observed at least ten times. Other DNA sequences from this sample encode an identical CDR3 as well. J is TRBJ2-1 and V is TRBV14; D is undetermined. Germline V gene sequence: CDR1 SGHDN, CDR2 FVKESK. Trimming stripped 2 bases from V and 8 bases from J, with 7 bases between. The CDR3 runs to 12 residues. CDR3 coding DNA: TGTGCCAGCAGCCAAAAAGTCCATGAGCAGTTCTTC. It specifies CASSQKVHEQFF. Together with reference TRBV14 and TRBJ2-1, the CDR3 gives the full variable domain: EAGVTQFPSHSVIEKGQTVTLRCDPISGHDNLYWYRRVMGKEIKFLLHFVKESKQDESGMPNNRFLAERTGGTYSTLKVQPAELEDSGVYFCASSQKVHEQFFGPGTRLTVL.

Here the CDR3 DNA reads TGTGCCAGCACCCGGACAGGGACGGTGAGCACTGAAGCTTTCTTT. Its protein is CASTRTGTVSTEAFF. V usage is TRBV18 and J usage is TRBJ1-1; 8 bases agree with TRBD1. J lost 4 bases, V lost 8 bases, and 12 bases had no gene match. CDR1 and CDR2 (germline): KGHSH, LQKENI. The CDR3 runs to 15 residues. Combining the CDR3 with reference TRBV18 and TRBJ1-1 gives the whole variable domain NAGVMQNPRHLVRRRGQEARLRCSPMKGHSHVYWYRQLPEEGLKFMVYLQKENIIDESGMPKERFSAEFPKEGPSILRIQQVVRGDSAAYFCASTRTGTVSTEAFFGQGTRLTVV.

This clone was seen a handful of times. The DNA for the CDR3 is TGTGCCAGTAGTATAGACCCGACAGGGAGGGAGACCCAGTACTTC. It codes for CASSIDPTGRETQYF. The J gene is TRBJ2-5, the V gene TRBV19; a weak D match, TRBD1 (7 bases). Germline V gene data show CDR1 as LNHDA and CDR2 as SQIVND (reference sequence). V lost 0 bases and J 5 bases, leaving 13 bases between the germline ends. This CDR3 spans 15 amino acids.

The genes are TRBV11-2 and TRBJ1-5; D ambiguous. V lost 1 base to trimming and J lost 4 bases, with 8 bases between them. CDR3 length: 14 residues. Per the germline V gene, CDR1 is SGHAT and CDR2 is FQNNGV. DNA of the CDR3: TGTGCCAGCAGCTTAGGCAGCTTTAATCAGCCCCAGCATTTT. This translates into CASSLGSFNQPQHF. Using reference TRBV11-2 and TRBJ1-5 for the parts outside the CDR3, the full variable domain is EAGVAQSPRYKIIEKRQSVAFWCNPISGHATLYWYQQILGQGPKLLIQFQNNGVVDDSQLPKDRFSAERLKGVDSTLKIQPAKLEDSAVYLCASSLGSFNQPQHFGDGTRLSIL.

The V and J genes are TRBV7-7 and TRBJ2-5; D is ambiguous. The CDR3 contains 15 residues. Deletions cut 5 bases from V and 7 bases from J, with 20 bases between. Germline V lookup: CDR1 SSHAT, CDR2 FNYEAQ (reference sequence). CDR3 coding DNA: TGTGCCAGCAGCCGTCAAACCGGCGCAACGTCGACCCAGTACTTC. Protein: CASSRQTGATSTQYF. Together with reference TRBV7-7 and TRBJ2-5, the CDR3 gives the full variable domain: GAGVSQSPRYKVTKRGQDVTLRCDPISSHATLYWYQQALGQGPEFLTYFNYEAQPDKSGLPSDRFSAERPEGSISTLTIQRTEQRDSAMYRCASSRQTGATSTQYFGPGTRLLVL.

The CDR3 nucleotides are TGCGCCAGCAGCCAACAAACCGGGACAGCCTTTACCAATGAAAAACTGTTTTTT. This sequence encodes CASSQQTGTAFTNEKLFF. The chain recombines TRBV4-3 with TRBJ1-4; 7 positions match TRBD1. CDR1 is LGHNA, CDR2 YSLEER, per germline. J was trimmed by 5 bases and V by 2 bases; bases with no gene match: 14. The CDR3 length is 18 residues.

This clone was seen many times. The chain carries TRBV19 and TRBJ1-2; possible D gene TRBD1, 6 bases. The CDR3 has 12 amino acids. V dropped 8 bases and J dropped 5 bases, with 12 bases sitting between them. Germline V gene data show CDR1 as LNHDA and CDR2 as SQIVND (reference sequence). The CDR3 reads CASGQLRYGYTF. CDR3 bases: TGTGCCAGTGGACAGCTACGTTATGGCTACACCTTC.

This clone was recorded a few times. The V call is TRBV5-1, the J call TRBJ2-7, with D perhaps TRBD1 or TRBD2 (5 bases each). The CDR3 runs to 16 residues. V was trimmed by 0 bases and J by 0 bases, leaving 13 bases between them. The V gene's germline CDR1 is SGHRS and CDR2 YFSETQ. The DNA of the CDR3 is TGCGCCAGCAGCTTGGGGGCCCGGGACCTCTCCTACGAGCAGTACTTC. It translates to CASSLGARDLSYEQYF.

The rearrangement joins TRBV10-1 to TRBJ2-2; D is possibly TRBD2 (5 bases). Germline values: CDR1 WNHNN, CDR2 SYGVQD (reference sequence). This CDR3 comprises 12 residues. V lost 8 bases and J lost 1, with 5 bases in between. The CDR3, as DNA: TGCGCCAGCGGACTGAACACCGGGGAGCTGTTTTTT. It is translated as CASGLNTGELFF.

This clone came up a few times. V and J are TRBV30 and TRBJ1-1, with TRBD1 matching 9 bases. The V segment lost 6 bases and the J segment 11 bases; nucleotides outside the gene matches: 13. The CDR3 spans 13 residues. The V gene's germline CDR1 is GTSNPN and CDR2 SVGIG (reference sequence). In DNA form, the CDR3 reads TGTGCCTGTTTAAACCGGGACAGGGTTTTGGCTTTCTTT. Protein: CACLNRDRVLAFF.

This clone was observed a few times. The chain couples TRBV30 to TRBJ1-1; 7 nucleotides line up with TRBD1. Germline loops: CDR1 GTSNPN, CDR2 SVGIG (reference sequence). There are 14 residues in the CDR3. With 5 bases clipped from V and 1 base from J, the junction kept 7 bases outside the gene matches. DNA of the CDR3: TGTGCCTGGGGAACCGGGACAGAGAACACTGAAGCTTTCTTT. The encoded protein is CAWGTGTENTEAFF.